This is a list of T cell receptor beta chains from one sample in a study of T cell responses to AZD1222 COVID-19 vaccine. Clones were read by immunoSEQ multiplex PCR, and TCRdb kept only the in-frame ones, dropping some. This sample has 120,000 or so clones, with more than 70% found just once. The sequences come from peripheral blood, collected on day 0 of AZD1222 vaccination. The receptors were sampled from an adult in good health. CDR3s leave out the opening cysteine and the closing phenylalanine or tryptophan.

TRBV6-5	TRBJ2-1	ASTGLAGTNEQF
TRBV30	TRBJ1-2	AWVEGQGQTYT
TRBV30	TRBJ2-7	AWSGPDEGALGWEQY
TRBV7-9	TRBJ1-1	ASSFEGGLSTEAF
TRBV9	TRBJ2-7	ASSVSDRFSYELY
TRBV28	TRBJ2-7	AVGRQGYYEQY
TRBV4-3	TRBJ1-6	ASSRQTGGPSPLH
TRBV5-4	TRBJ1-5	ASSLVGQPQH
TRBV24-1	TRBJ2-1	ATSVNNEQF
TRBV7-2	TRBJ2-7	ASSLDRTALPYEQY
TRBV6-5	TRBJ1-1	ASKRGEGPEAF
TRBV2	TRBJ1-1	ASSEGRGQGEAF
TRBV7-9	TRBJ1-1	ASRPDKYEAF
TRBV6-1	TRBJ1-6	ASSAAGGGPSSSYNSPLH
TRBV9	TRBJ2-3	ASSPRGLAGRPDTQY
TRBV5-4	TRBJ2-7	ASSFTGGRSYEQY
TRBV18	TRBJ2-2	ASSPGGVNTGELF
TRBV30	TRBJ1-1	AWKQLGRDTEAF
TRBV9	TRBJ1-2	ASSVGTYQGPRGYT
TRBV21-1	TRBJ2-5	ASSKAKSPRGETQY
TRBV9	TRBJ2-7	ASSATPGGEQY
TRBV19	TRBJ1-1	ASSIGRSGSLNTEAF
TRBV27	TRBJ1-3	ASSSSTAGNTIY
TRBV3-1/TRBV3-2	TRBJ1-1	ASSHTRGTEAF
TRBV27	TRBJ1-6	ASSPGKGRSTPLH
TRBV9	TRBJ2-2	ASGGTNTGELF
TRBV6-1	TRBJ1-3	ASSEQGGNTIY
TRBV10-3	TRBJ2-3	AISDSTDTQY
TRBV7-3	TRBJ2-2	ASSREPNTGELF
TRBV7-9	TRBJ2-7	ASSGGQGPYEQY
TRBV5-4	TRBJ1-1	ASSAEQGVNTEAF
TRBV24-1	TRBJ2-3	ATSDPNVKPGAVRRSGTDTQY
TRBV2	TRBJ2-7	ASSEAGLEYEQY
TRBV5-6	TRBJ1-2	ASSPLRQGDYYGYT
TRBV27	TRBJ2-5	ASSFGRGQNGSQETQY
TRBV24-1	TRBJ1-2	ATSDPGQSYGYT
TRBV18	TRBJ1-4	ASSPPSTNEKLF
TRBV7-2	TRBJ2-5	ASSLQGSIQETQY
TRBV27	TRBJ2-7	ASSSKQGRYSYEQY
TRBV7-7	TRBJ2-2	ASSLEVSTIRDTGELF
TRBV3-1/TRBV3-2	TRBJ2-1	ASSHGTILGNEQF
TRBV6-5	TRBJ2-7	ASSYSGLSSYEQY
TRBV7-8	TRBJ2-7	ASSLARDRGRTWQY
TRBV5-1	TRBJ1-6	ASTFLSGSPLH
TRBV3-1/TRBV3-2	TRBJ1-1	ASSQVSGQAEAF
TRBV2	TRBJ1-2	ASSEGRSNYGYT
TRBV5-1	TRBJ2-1	ASSLEAGGLYNEQF
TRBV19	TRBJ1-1	ASSIAPGETEAF
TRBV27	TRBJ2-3	ASSFFTRDTQY